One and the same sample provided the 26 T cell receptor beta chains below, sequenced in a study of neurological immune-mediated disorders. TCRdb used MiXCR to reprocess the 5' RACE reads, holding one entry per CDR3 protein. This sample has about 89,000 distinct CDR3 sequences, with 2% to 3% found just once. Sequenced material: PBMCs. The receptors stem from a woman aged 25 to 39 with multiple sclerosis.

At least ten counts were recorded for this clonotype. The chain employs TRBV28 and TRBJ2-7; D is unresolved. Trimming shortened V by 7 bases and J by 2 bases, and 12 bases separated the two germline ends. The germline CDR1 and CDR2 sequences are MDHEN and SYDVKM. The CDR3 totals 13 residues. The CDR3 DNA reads TGTGCCAGCACTACTATCAGCCCCTACGAGCAGTACTTC. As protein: CASTTISPYEQYF.

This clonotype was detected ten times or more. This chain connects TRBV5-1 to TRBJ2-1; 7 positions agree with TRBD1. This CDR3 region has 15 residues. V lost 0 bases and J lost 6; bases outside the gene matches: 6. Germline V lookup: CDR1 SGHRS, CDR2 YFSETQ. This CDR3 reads CASSLADPGGNEQFF. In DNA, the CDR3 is TGCGCCAGCAGCTTGGCCGATCCAGGGGGCAATGAGCAGTTCTTC. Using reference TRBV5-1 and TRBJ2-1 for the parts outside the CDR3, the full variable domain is KAGVTQTPRYLIKTRGQQVTLSCSPISGHRSVSWYQQTPGQGLQFLFEYFSETQRNKGNFPGRFSGRQFSNSRSEMNVSTLELGDSALYLCASSLADPGGNEQFFGPGTRLTVL.

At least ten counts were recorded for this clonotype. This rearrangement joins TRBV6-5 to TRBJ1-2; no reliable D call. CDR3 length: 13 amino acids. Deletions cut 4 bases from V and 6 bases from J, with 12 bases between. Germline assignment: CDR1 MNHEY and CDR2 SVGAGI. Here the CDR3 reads CASSFGRRHGYTF. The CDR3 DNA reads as TGTGCCAGCAGTTTTGGCCGAAGGCATGGCTACACCTTC.

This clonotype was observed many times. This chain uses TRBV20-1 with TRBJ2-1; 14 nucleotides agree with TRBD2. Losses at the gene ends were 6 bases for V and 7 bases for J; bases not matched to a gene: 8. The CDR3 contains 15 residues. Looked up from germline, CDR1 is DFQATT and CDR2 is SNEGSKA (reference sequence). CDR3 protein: CSAGRGTSGRNEQFF. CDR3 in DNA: TGCAGTGCGGGACGCGGGACTAGCGGGAGAAATGAGCAGTTCTTC.

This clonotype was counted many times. The CDR3 is CASSLYWDRGQNEQFF. CDR3 DNA: TGTGCCAGCAGTTTATACTGGGACAGGGGGCAAAATGAGCAGTTCTTC. The chain links TRBV27 to TRBJ2-1, with 12 bases identical to TRBD1. The trim removed 1 base at V and 7 bases at J, leaving 5 bases unmatched. The V gene's germline CDR1 is MNHEY and CDR2 SMNVEV (reference sequence). The CDR3 is 16 amino acids.

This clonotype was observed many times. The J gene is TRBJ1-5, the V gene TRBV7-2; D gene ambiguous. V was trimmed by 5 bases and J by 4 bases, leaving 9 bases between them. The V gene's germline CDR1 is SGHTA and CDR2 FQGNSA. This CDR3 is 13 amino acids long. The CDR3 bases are TGTGCCAGCAGCGTAAAGAGAAATCAGCCCCAGCATTTT. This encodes CASSVKRNQPQHF. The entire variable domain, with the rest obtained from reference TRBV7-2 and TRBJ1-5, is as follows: GAGVSQSPSNKVTEKGKDVELRCDPISGHTALYWYRQSLGQGLEFLIYFQGNSAPDKSGLPSDRFSAERTGGSVSTLTIQRTQQEDSAVYLCASSVKRNQPQHFGDGTRLSIL.

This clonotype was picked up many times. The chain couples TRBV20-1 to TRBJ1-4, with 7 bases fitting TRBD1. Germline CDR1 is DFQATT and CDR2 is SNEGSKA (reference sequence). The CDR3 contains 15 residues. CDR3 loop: CSMPASDRENEKLFF. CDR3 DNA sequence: TGCAGCATGCCCGCGTCAGACAGGGAAAATGAAAAACTGTTTTTT.

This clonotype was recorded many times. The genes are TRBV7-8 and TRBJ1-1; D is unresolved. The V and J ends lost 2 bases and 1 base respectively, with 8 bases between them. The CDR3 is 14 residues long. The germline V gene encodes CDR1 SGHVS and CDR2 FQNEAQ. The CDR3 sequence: CASSLFRSNTEAFF. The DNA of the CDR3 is TGTGCCAGCAGCTTATTTCGGTCGAACACTGAAGCTTTCTTT.

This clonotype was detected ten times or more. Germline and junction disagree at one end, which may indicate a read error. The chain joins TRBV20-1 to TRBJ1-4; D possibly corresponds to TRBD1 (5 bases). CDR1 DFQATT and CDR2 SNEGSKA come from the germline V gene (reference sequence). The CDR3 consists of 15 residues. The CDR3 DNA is TGCAGTGCTAGTGCGGGTTCCTGGGGCCCTCTCGACCGTTTGTTT. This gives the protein CSASAGSWGPLDRLF.

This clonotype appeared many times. The DNA for the CDR3 is TGCGCCAGCAGCTTGGCCGGACAGGGGTCGTCCTACGAGCAGTACTTC. It specifies CASSLAGQGSSYEQYF. V is TRBV5-1 and J is TRBJ2-7, with TRBD1 matching 9 bases. The CDR3 is made up of 16 amino acids. Germline values: CDR1 SGHRS, CDR2 YFSETQ. Trimming took 0 bases from V and 1 from J; bases not matched to a gene: 5. The full variable domain, in which reference TRBV5-1 and TRBJ2-7 provide the parts outside the CDR3, is KAGVTQTPRYLIKTRGQQVTLSCSPISGHRSVSWYQQTPGQGLQFLFEYFSETQRNKGNFPGRFSGRQFSNSRSEMNVSTLELGDSALYLCASSLAGQGSSYEQYFGPGTRLTVT.

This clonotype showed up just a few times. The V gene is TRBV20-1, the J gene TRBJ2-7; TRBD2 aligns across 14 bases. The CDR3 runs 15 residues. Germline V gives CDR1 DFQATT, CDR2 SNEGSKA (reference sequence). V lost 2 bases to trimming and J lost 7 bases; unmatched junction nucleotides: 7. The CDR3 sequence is CSARLGLAGVKEQYF. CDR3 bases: TGCAGTGCTAGACTGGGACTAGCGGGAGTGAAAGAGCAGTACTTC.

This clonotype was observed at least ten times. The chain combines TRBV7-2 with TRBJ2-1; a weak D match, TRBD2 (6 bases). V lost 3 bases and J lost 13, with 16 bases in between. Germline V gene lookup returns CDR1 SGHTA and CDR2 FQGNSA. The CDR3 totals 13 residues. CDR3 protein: CASSFNSEGRQFF. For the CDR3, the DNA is TGTGCCAGCAGCTTTAACTCGGAGGGCCGACAGTTCTTC.

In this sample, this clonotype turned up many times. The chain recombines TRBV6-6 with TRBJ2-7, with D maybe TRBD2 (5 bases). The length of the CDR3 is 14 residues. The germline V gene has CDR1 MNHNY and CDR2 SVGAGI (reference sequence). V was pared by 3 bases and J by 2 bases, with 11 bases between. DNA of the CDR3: TGTGCCAGCAGTTATGAGGGTCCAGCCTACGAGCAGTACTTC. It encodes CASSYEGPAYEQYF.

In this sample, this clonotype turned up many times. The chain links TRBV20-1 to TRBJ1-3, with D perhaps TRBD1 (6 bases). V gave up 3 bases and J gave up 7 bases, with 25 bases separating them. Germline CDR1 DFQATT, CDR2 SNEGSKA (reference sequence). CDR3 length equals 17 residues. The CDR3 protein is CSAREYRDTGLMNTIYF. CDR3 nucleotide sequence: TGCAGTGCTAGGGAATACCGGGACACAGGGTTAATGAACACCATATATTTT.

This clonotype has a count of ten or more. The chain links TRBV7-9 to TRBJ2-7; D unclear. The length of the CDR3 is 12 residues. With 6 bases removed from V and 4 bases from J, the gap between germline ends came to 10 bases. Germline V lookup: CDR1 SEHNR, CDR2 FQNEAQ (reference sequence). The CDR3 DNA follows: TGTGCCAGCAGTTACTCGTCTTACGAGCAGTACTTC. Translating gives CASSYSSYEQYF.

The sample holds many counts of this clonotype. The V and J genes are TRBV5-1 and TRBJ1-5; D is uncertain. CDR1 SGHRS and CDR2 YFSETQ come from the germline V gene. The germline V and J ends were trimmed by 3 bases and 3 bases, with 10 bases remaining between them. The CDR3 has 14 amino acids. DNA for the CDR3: TGCGCCAGCAGCTCCGGACGGCCCAATCAGCCCCAGCATTTT. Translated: CASSSGRPNQPQHF.

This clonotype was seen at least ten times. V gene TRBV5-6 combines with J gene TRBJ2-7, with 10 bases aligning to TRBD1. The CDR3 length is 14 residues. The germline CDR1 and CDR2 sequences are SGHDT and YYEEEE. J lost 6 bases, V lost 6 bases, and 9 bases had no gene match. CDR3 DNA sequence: TGTGCCAGCACCCCGGGACAGGGGTTTTCCGAGCAGTACTTC. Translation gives CASTPGQGFSEQYF.

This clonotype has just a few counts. CDR3 DNA sequence: TGCGCCAGCAGCTTGACAGGGGGCTTACAAGAGACCCAGTACTTC. Its translation: CASSLTGGLQETQYF. The chain links TRBV5-1 to TRBJ2-5; 9 nucleotides match TRBD1. Per the germline V gene, CDR1 is SGHRS and CDR2 is YFSETQ. V gave up 1 base and J gave up 2 bases; unmatched junction bases: 3. CDR3 size: 15 residues.

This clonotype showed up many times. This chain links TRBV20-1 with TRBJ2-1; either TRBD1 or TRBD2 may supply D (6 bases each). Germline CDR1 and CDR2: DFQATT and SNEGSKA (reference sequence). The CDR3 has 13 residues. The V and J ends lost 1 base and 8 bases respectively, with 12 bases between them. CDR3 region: CSARVGGPDEQFF. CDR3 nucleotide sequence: TGCAGTGCTAGAGTTGGGGGGCCCGATGAGCAGTTCTTC.

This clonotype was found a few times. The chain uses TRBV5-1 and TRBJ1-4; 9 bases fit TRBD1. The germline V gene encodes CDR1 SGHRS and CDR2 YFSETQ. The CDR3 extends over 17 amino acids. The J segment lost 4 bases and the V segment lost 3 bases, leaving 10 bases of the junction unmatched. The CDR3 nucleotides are TGCGCCAGCAGCTCCGGACAGGGGAGGAACGGTAATGAAAAACTGTTTTTT. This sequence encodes CASSSGQGRNGNEKLFF.

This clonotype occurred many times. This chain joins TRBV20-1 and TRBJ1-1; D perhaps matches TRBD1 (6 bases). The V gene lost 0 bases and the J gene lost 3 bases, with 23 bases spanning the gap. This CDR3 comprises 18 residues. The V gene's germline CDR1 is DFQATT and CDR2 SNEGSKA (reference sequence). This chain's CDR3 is CSARDIRGTPYGDTEAFF. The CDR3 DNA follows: TGCAGTGCTAGAGACATTCGGGGGACACCTTATGGAGACACTGAAGCTTTCTTT.

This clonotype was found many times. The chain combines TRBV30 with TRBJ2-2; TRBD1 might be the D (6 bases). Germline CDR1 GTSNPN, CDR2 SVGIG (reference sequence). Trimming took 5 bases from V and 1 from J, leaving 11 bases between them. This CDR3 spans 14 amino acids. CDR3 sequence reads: CAWEGGQNTGELFF. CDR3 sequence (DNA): TGTGCCTGGGAAGGGGGACAGAACACCGGGGAGCTGTTTTTT.

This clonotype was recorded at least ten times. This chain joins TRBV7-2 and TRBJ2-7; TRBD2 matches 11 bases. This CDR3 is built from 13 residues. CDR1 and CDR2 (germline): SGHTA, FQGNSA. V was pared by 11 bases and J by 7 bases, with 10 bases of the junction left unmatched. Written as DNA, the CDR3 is TGTGCCTCACAACTAGCGGGAGTGGGAGAGCAGTACTTC. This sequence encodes CASQLAGVGEQYF.

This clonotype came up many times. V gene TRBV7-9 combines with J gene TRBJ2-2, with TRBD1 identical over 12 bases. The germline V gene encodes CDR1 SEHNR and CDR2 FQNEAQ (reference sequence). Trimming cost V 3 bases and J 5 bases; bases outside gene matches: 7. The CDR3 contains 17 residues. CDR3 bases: TGTGCCAGCAGCTTCCCGGGACAGGGGGCGAGGACCGGGGAGCTGTTTTTT. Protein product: CASSFPGQGARTGELFF.

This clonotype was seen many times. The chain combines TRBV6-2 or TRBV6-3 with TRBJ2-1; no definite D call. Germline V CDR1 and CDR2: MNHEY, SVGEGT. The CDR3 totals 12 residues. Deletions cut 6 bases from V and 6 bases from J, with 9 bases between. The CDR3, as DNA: TGTGCCAGCAGCGCCCCGGGCAATGAGCAGTTCTTC. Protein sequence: CASSAPGNEQFF.

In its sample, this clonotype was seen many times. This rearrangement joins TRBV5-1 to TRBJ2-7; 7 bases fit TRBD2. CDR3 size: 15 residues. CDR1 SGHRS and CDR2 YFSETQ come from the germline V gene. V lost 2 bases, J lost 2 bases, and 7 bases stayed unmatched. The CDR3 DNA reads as TGCGCCAGCAGCTTATCAAGCGGGACCCCCTACGAGCAGTACTTC. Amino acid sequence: CASSLSSGTPYEQYF.